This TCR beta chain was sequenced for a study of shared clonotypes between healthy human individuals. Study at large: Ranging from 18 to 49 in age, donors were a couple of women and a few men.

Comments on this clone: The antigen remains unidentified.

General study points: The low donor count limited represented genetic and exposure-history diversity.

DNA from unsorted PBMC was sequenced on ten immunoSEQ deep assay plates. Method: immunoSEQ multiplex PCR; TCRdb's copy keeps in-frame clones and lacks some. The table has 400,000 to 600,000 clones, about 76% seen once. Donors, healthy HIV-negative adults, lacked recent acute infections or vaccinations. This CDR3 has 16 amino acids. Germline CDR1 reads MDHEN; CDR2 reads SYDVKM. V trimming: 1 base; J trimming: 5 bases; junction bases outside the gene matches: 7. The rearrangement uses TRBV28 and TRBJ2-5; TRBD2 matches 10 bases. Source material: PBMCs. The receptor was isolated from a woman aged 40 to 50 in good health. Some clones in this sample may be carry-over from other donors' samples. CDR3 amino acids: CASSLFSGRPGETQYF. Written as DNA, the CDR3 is TGTGCCAGCAGTTTATTTAGCGGGAGGCCGGGGGAGACCCAGTACTTC.